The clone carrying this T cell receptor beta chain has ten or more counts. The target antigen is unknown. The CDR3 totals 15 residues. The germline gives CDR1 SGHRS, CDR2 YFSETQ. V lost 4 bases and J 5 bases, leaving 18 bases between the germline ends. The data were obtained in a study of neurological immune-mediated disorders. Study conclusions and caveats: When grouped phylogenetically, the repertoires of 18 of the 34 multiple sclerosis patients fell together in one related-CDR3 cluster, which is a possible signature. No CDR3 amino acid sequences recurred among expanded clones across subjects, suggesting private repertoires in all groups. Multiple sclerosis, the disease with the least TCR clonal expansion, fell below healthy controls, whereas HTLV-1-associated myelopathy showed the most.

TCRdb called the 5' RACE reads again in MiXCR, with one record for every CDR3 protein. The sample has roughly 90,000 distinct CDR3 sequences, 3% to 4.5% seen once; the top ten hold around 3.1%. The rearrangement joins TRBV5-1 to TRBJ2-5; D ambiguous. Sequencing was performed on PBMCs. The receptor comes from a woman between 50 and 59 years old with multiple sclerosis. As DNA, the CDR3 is TGCGCCAGCAGCCCCAGGACCTCCCTGGGCGAGACCCAGTACTTC. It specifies CASSPRTSLGETQYF. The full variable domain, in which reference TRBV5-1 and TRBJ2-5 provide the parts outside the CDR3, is KAGVTQTPRYLIKTRGQQVTLSCSPISGHRSVSWYQQTPGQGLQFLFEYFSETQRNKGNFPGRFSGRQFSNSRSEMNVSTLELGDSALYLCASSPRTSLGETQYFGPGTRLLVL.